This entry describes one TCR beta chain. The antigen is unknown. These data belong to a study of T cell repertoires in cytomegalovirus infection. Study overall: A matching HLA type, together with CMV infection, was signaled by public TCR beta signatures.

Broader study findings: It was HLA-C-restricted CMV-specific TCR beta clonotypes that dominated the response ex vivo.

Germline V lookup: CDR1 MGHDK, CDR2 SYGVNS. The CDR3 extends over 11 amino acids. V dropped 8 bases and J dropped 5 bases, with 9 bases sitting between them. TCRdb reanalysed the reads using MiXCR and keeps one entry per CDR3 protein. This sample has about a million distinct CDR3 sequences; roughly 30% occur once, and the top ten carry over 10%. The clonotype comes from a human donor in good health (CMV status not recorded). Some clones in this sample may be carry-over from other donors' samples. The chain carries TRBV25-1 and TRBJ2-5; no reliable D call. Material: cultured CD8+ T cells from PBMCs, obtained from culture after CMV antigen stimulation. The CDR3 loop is CASSKSETQYF. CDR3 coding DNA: TGTGCCAGCTCGAAAAGTGAGACCCAGTACTTC.